A single sample gave rise to the 28 T cell receptor beta chains below, sequenced in a study of cytotoxic CD8 clonotypes in ibrutinib-treated CLL. Here immunoSEQ multiplex PCR was the method, and the copy in TCRdb shows in-frame clones only, minus some. The table records fewer than 400,000 clones, 60% to 80% of them present only once. This material consisted of PBMCs, taken after 36 months of ibrutinib treatment. These receptors were taken from a human donor with chronic lymphocytic leukemia.

The chain links TRBV5-4 to TRBJ2-7; 14 bases align to TRBD2. The V segment lost 4 bases and the J segment 2 bases; nucleotides outside the gene matches: 2. Germline CDR1 reads SGHNT; CDR2 reads YYREEE (reference sequence). The CDR3 runs to 15 residues. In DNA form, the CDR3 reads TGTGCCAGCAGCACGGGACTAGCGGGGGCCTACGAGCAGTACTTC. Amino acid sequence: CASSTGLAGAYEQYF.

The V and J genes are TRBV4-3 and TRBJ2-1; TRBD1 is a possible D gene (6 bases). Germline CDR1 and CDR2: LGHNA and YSLEER. V was trimmed by 4 bases and J by 10 bases, leaving 32 bases between them. CDR3 length: 19 amino acids. The CDR3 DNA follows: TGCGCCAGCAGCCGAAACCGCCGGCCTGGGGCGAAGGGACAATGGGAGCAGTTCTTC. This gives the protein CASSRNRRPGAKGQWEQFF.

The chain uses TRBV4-1 and TRBJ2-7; TRBD1 agrees at 8 bases. CDR1 is MGHRA, CDR2 YSYEKL, per germline. V was pared by 3 bases and J by 3 bases, with 4 bases of the junction left unmatched. The CDR3 loop spans 14 amino acids. CDR3 bases: TGCGCCAGCAGCCACACCGGGACAGGCTACGAGCAGTACTTC. It codes for CASSHTGTGYEQYF.

V is TRBV10-1 and J is TRBJ2-3; D ambiguous. V was shortened by 0 bases and J by 2 bases, with 12 bases between the two germline ends. There are 16 residues in the CDR3. The germline V gene has CDR1 WNHNN and CDR2 SYGVQD (reference sequence). The CDR3 nucleotides read TGCGCCAGCAGTGAGTCGAGCCCCCTAAACACAGATACGCAGTATTTT. Translation gives CASSESSPLNTDTQYF.

V gene TRBV27 combines with J gene TRBJ2-5; D not certain. The V gene lost 3 bases and the J gene lost 0 bases, with 8 bases spanning the gap. The CDR3 is made up of 14 amino acids. Germline assignment: CDR1 MNHEY and CDR2 SMNVEV (reference sequence). The CDR3 DNA is TGTGCCAGCAGTTTCAGAAGCTACCAAGAGACCCAGTACTTC. Protein: CASSFRSYQETQYF.

This clone was counted between two and nine times. This chain connects TRBV23-1 to TRBJ1-5; D remains ambiguous. TRBV23-1 is given ORF status, its function remaining uncertain. The length of the CDR3 is 9 residues. Trimming cost V 11 bases and J 9 bases, with 8 bases left between them. The CDR3 spells CAWVGPQHF. In DNA, the CDR3 is TGCGCCTGGGTGGGGCCCCAGCATTTT.

This chain uses TRBV5-1 with TRBJ2-7; 8 positions match TRBD2. V was pared by 1 base and J by 6 bases, with 9 bases of the junction left unmatched. CDR3 length equals 15 residues. CDR1 SGHRS and CDR2 YFSETQ come from the germline V gene. The CDR3 region has the DNA TGCGCCAGCAGCTTGATGGGCGGGGGGACTCGCGAGCAGTACTTC. Encoded protein: CASSLMGGGTREQYF.

The chain joins TRBV7-2 to TRBJ2-2; TRBD2 aligns across 7 bases. J lost 2 bases, V lost 4 bases, and 10 bases had no gene match. This CDR3 region has 17 residues. Germline CDR1 is SGHTA and CDR2 is FQGNSA. CDR3 coding DNA: TGTGCCAGCAGCTCACGGCGGGGACTAACCAACACCGGGGAGCTGTTTTTT. It yields the protein CASSSRRGLTNTGELFF.

The chain employs TRBV7-9 and TRBJ1-4; 7 nucleotides match TRBD1. Germline V CDR1 and CDR2: SEHNR, FQNEAQ (reference sequence). V shed 4 bases, J shed 7 bases, and the junction held 15 bases outside the gene matches. CDR3 length: 17 amino acids. The CDR3 sequence: CASSYRQGAGHGEKLFF. In DNA, the CDR3 is TGTGCCAGCAGCTACCGACAGGGAGCAGGTCATGGTGAAAAACTGTTTTTT.

The rearrangement uses TRBV2 and TRBJ2-5, with a possible D match to TRBD2 (5 bases). V lost 4 bases to trimming and J lost 5 bases, with 11 bases between them. The CDR3 is made up of 13 amino acids. CDR1 and CDR2 (germline): SNHLY, FYNNEI. The CDR3: CASSAPGLETQYF. The CDR3 coding sequence is TGTGCCAGCAGTGCCCCGGGGTTGGAGACCCAGTACTTC.

In nucleotides, the CDR3 is TGTGCCAGCACCTCATTAAGCTCTGGAAACACCATATATTTT. Translation gives CASTSLSSGNTIYF. The chain links TRBV2 to TRBJ1-3, with unresolved D. This CDR3 region has 14 residues. Germline CDR1 is SNHLY and CDR2 is FYNNEI. Trimming shortened V by 7 bases and J by 0 bases, and 10 bases separated the two germline ends. The variable domain in full, completed from reference TRBV2 and TRBJ1-3, reads EPEVTQTPSHQVTQMGQEVILRCVPISNHLYFYWYRQILGQKVEFLVSFYNNEISEKSEIFDDQFSVERPDGSNFTLKIRSTKLEDSAMYFCASTSLSSGNTIYFGEGSWLTVV.

This clone has only a few counts. V is TRBV19 and J is TRBJ2-7; 9 bases match TRBD2. The germline V gene has CDR1 LNHDA and CDR2 SQIVND (reference sequence). This CDR3 is built from 14 residues. V dropped 11 bases and J dropped 2; count of bases not matched to a gene: 10. The CDR3 DNA sequence: TGTGCCTCCGGGGCTAGCGGGATCCCCTACGAGCAGTACTTC. It specifies CASGASGIPYEQYF.

This clone was counted only a few times. The rearrangement links TRBV5-1 to TRBJ2-1; D unclear. The CDR3 spans 15 residues. Trimming stripped 2 bases from V and 8 bases from J, with 17 bases between. Germline-derived CDR1 and CDR2 are SGHRS and YFSETQ. This CDR3 is CASSLNLRFAYEQFF. CDR3 coding DNA: TGCGCCAGCAGCTTAAATCTGAGGTTTGCCTATGAGCAGTTCTTC.

This clone showed up just a few times. The chain recombines TRBV15 with TRBJ2-1; D is possibly TRBD1 (6 bases). Germline assignment: CDR1 LNHNV and CDR2 YYDKDF (reference sequence). The CDR3 contains 13 residues. V shed 5 bases and J shed 6 bases, with 11 bases lying between them. The CDR3 nucleotides are TGTGCCACCAGCGAGGACAGTTTCAATGAGCAGTTCTTC. Protein product: CATSEDSFNEQFF.

The gene calls are TRBV27 and TRBJ1-2, with D tentatively TRBD1 (6 bases). The germline V gene has CDR1 MNHEY and CDR2 SMNVEV (reference sequence). V lost 8 bases and J 3 bases, leaving 13 bases between the germline ends. CDR3 length equals 13 residues. In nucleotides, the CDR3 is TGTGCCAGCGCTGGGGCAGGGGACTATGGCTACACCTTC. It yields the protein CASAGAGDYGYTF.

This clone has only a few counts. V usage is TRBV10-3 and J usage is TRBJ1-2; 8 bases map to TRBD1. V dropped 5 bases and J dropped 4; count of bases not matched to a gene: 9. CDR1 is ENHRY and CDR2 is SYGVKD in the germline V gene. The CDR3 is 15 amino acids. The chain's CDR3 is CAISSLDRALYGYTF. In DNA form, the CDR3 reads TGTGCCATCAGTTCCTTGGACAGGGCCCTCTATGGCTACACCTTC.

The CDR3 region is CASSGDTDTQYF. The CDR3 nucleotides read TGTGCCAGCAGTGGTGACACAGATACGCAGTATTTT. The V call is TRBV2, the J call TRBJ2-3; D is undetermined. Germline lookup yields CDR1 SNHLY and CDR2 FYNNEI. The CDR3 consists of 12 residues. Trimming left V 4 bases short and J 2 bases short, with 4 bases between.

There are a few counts of this clone. The chain employs TRBV4-2 and TRBJ2-3, with TRBD2 matching over 13 bases. The J segment lost 5 bases and the V segment lost 2 bases, leaving 16 bases of the junction unmatched. Per the germline V gene, CDR1 is LGHNA and CDR2 is YNFKEQ. This CDR3 contains 20 residues. CDR3 DNA sequence: TGTGCCAGCAGCCAATTTGCCCGGACTAGCGGGGGAGCCAGAGGAGATACGCAGTATTTT. As protein: CASSQFARTSGGARGDTQYF.

This chain joins TRBV25-1 and TRBJ1-4; TRBD1 might be the D (6 bases). Trimming left V 1 base short and J 8 bases short, with 14 bases between. The CDR3 is made up of 15 amino acids. Looked up from germline, CDR1 is MGHDK and CDR2 is SYGVNS. CDR3 bases: TGTGCCAGCAGTGAATGGGGGGGCGTAAGGGAAAAACTGTTTTTT. As protein: CASSEWGGVREKLFF.

This chain connects TRBV7-9 to TRBJ2-1; the D is unclear. This CDR3 spans 12 amino acids. The germline V gene encodes CDR1 SEHNR and CDR2 FQNEAQ (reference sequence). Trimming stripped 1 base from V and 9 bases from J, with 7 bases between. This chain's CDR3 is CASSLVWGEQFF. The CDR3 DNA reads TGTGCCAGCAGCTTAGTGTGGGGTGAGCAGTTCTTC.

Only one count was recorded for this clone. This chain uses TRBV10-3 with TRBJ2-5; D remains unclear. From germline, CDR1 is ENHRY and CDR2 SYGVKD. The CDR3 has 10 amino acids. V dropped 8 bases and J dropped 4 bases, with 5 bases sitting between them. The DNA of the CDR3 is TGTGCCATCGGTGGAGAGACCCAGTACTTC. This translates into CAIGGETQYF.

The chain carries TRBV7-6 and TRBJ2-7; D is ambiguous. Germline-derived CDR1 and CDR2 are SGHVS and FNYEAQ. The CDR3 totals 13 residues. Trimming stripped 5 bases from V and 1 base from J, with 9 bases between. The CDR3 region has the DNA TGTGCCAGCAGCCTGACACAATCCTACGAGCAGTACTTC. Translation gives CASSLTQSYEQYF.

This chain uses TRBV7-3 with TRBJ2-1; D is unclear. The germline V gene encodes CDR1 SGHTA and CDR2 FQGTGA. Trimming removed 4 bases from V and 6 bases from J, with 7 bases in between. The CDR3 consists of 12 residues. The CDR3 sequence is CASSSPSNEQFF. CDR3 DNA: TGTGCCAGCAGCTCGCCCAGCAATGAGCAGTTCTTC.

This chain joins TRBV7-9 and TRBJ2-3; 7 bases agree with TRBD1. V lost 1 base, J lost 4 bases, and 5 bases stayed unmatched. The CDR3 has 15 residues. Germline CDR1 reads SEHNR; CDR2 reads FQNEAQ (reference sequence). DNA for the CDR3: TGTGCCAGCAGCTTAGGAGGGGGCGCGGCAGATACGCAGTATTTT. As protein: CASSLGGGAADTQYF.

The rearrangement links TRBV5-8 to TRBJ1-6; D remains ambiguous. From germline, CDR1 is SGHTS and CDR2 YDEGEE. Trimming removed 1 base from V and 9 bases from J, with 11 bases in between. CDR3 length equals 14 residues. The CDR3 loop is CASSLLGPSSPLHF. In DNA form, the CDR3 reads TGTGCCAGCAGCTTGTTAGGGCCGTCTTCACCCCTCCACTTT.

The CDR3 region has the DNA TGTGCCTCCGGAGGGGGCCCCGGGGATAATTCACCCCTCCACTTT. Encoded protein: CASGGGPGDNSPLHF. The chain joins TRBV27 to TRBJ1-6, with 7 bases aligning to TRBD1. The CDR3 sequence is 15 residues long. Trimming cost V 11 bases and J 5 bases; bases outside gene matches: 12. Germline V gives CDR1 MNHEY, CDR2 SMNVEV (reference sequence).

This clone showed up many times. The chain uses TRBV7-9 and TRBJ2-7; D is unresolved. This CDR3 spans 14 amino acids. CDR1 is SEHNR, CDR2 FQNEAQ, per germline (reference sequence). V was clipped by 2 bases and J by 5 bases, with 13 bases between them. CDR3 loop: CASSLNGPPDEQYF. The CDR3 DNA reads TGTGCCAGCAGCTTAAACGGACCCCCGGACGAGCAGTACTTC.

This sequence joins TRBV7-2 and TRBJ1-2; no clear D gene. Trimming took 1 base from V and 1 from J, leaving 7 bases between them. Per germline, CDR1 SGHTA and CDR2 FQGNSA. This CDR3 contains 14 residues. CDR3 region: CASSLEGVNYGYTF. DNA for the CDR3: TGTGCCAGCAGCTTAGAGGGAGTTAACTATGGCTACACCTTC.